The 9 T cell receptor beta chains below were found in one sample sequenced in a study of blood T cell repertoires in COVID-19. Measured with immunoSEQ multiplex PCR; TCRdb has only the in-frame clones, and not every one. Altogether about 68,000 clones are present, approximately 86% being singletons, with the ten largest covering almost 1.5%. The sample comprised peripheral blood. The receptors were sampled from a woman aged 60 to 75 with acute or convalescent COVID-19.

This clone was detected once. The chain links TRBV2 to TRBJ2-2, with 10 bases that match TRBD2. The CDR3 spans 16 residues. The germline V gene has CDR1 SNHLY and CDR2 FYNNEI. Losses at the gene ends were 8 bases for V and 0 bases for J; bases not matched to a gene: 6. The DNA for the CDR3 is TGTGCCAGCCGGGCTAGCGGGGGCGCGAACACCGGGGAGCTGTTTTTT. It codes for CASRASGGANTGELFF.

V gene TRBV18 combines with J gene TRBJ1-1; 8 bases fit TRBD1. V lost 6 bases and J lost 1; bases outside the gene matches: 4. The CDR3 is 14 amino acids. CDR1 and CDR2 (germline): KGHSH, LQKENI. Here the CDR3 reads CASSHRGTNTEAFF. CDR3 sequence (DNA): TGTGCCAGCTCGCACAGGGGGACGAACACTGAAGCTTTCTTT.

The gene calls are TRBV5-4 and TRBJ2-1; 10 bases agree with TRBD2. V lost 0 bases and J lost 8; bases outside the gene matches: 5. The CDR3 length is 15 residues. Germline CDR1 SGHNT, CDR2 YYREEE (reference sequence). The DNA of the CDR3 is TGTGCCAGCAGCTTGGAGCGGGGGGGCATCTATGAGCAGTTCTTC. This gives the protein CASSLERGGIYEQFF.

The chain uses TRBV19 and TRBJ1-4; TRBD1 matches 10 bases. V trimming: 5 bases; J trimming: 3 bases; junction bases outside the gene matches: 9. The germline V gene encodes CDR1 LNHDA and CDR2 SQIVND (reference sequence). This CDR3 spans 17 amino acids. The CDR3 loop is CASSPRDRGAANEKLFF. The CDR3 DNA reads TGTGCCAGTAGTCCCCGGGACAGGGGTGCGGCTAATGAAAAACTGTTTTTT.

This clone was counted a single time. The J gene is TRBJ2-1, the V gene TRBV12-5; 11 positions agree with TRBD2. There are 16 residues in the CDR3. Germline values: CDR1 LGHNT, CDR2 FRNRAP. Trimming at V came to 2 bases and at J to 0 bases, leaving 0 bases not matched to a gene. The CDR3 reads CASGLTSGSSYNEQFF. In DNA form, the CDR3 reads TGTGCTAGTGGTTTGACTAGCGGGAGCTCCTACAATGAGCAGTTCTTC.

The chain employs TRBV5-1 and TRBJ1-4; no clear D gene. This CDR3 spans 14 amino acids. CDR1 is SGHRS, CDR2 YFSETQ, per germline. The V end lost 2 bases, the J end lost 3 bases, and 8 bases lay between the germline ends. The CDR3 region is CASSLTSANEKLFF. The DNA for the CDR3 is TGCGCCAGCAGCTTAACAAGCGCTAATGAAAAACTGTTTTTT. Based on the CDR3 plus reference TRBV5-1 and TRBJ1-4, the full variable domain is KAGVTQTPRYLIKTRGQQVTLSCSPISGHRSVSWYQQTPGQGLQFLFEYFSETQRNKGNFPGRFSGRQFSNSRSEMNVSTLELGDSALYLCASSLTSANEKLFFGSGTQLSVL.

The chain uses TRBV11-3 and TRBJ1-4, with 7 positions matching TRBD1. The J segment lost 6 bases and the V segment lost 1 base, leaving 14 bases of the junction unmatched. The germline V gene encodes CDR1 SGHNT and CDR2 YENEEA. The CDR3 contains 18 residues. The CDR3 loop reads CASSLAPPDRNEYEKLFF. The CDR3 DNA reads as TGTGCCAGCAGCTTAGCGCCCCCGGACAGGAATGAATATGAAAAACTGTTTTTT.

The rearrangement joins TRBV7-8 to TRBJ1-5; 8 bases agree with TRBD1. The CDR3 length is 14 residues. Germline V CDR1 and CDR2: SGHVS, FQNEAQ. Germline trimming cut 2 bases from V and 6 bases from J; bases unmatched to any gene: 3. CDR3 loop: CASSLQGAVQPQHF. Here the CDR3 DNA reads TGTGCCAGCAGCTTACAGGGGGCCGTTCAGCCCCAGCATTTT.

The rearrangement uses TRBV15 and TRBJ1-3; D gene uncertain. Trimming removed 0 bases from V and 2 bases from J, with 8 bases in between. Germline CDR1 is LNHNV and CDR2 is YYDKDF (reference sequence). This CDR3 comprises 15 residues. CDR3 in amino acids: CATSRDRSPGNTIYF. CDR3 bases: TGTGCCACCAGCAGAGATAGATCCCCTGGAAACACCATATATTTT.